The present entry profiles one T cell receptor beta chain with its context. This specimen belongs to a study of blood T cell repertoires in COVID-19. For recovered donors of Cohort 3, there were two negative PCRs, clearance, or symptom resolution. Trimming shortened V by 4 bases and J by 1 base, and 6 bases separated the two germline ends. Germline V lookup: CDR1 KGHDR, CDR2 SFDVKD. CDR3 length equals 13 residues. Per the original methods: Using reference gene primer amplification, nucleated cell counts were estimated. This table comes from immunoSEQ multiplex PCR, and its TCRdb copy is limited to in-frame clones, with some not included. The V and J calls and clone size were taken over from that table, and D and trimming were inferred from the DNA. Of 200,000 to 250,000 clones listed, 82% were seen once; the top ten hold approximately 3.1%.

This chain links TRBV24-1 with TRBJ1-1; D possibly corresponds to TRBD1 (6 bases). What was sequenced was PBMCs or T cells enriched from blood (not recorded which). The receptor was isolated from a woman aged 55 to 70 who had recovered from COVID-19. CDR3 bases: TGTGCCACCAGTGAGACAGGGAACACTGAAGCTTTCTTT. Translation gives CATSETGNTEAFF.